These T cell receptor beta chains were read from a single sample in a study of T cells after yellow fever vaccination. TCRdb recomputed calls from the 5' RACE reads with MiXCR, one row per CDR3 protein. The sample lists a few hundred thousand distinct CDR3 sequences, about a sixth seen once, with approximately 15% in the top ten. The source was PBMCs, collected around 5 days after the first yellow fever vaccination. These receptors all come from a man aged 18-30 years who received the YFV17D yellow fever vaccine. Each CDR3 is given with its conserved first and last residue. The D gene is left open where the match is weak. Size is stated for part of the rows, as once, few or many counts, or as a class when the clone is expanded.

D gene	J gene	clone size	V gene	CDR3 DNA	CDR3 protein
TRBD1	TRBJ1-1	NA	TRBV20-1	TGCAGTGCTACAGGACAGGGTAAAAAAGCTTTCTTT	CSATGQGKKAFF
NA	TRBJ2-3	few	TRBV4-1	TGCGCCAGCAGCCAGGTGACGCCAACAGATACGCAGTATTTT	CASSQVTPTDTQYF
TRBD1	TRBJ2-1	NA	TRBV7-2	TGTGCCAGCAGCTTAGTAGGCAGGGGGCGATACAATGAGCAGTTCTTC	CASSLVGRGRYNEQFF
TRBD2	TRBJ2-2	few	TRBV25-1	TGTGCCAGCAGTTGGAGGGCGGGGGGGTGGAGCACCGGGGAGCTGTTTTTT	CASSWRAGGWSTGELFF
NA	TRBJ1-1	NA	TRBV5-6	TGTGCCAGCAGCTCCCCCCCCAGCCGAGCTTTCTTT	CASSSPPSRAFF
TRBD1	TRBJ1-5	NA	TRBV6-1	TGTGCCAGCAGTGAAGCCGGGACAGGGAGGAACAATCAGCCCCAGCATTTT	CASSEAGTGRNNQPQHF
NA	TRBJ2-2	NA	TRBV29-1	TGCAGCGTTGAAGGGTACGGGCCTACCGGGGAGCTGTTTTTT	CSVEGYGPTGELFF
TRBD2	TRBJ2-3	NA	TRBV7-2	TGTGCCAGCAGCCCCGGACTAGTCGAAGATACGCAGTATTTT	CASSPGLVEDTQYF
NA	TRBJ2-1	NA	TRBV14	TGTGCCAGCAGTCCTCTTTGGGGGCGCCCCGGGTTCTTC	CASSPLWGRPGFF
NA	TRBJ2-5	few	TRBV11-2	TGTGCCAGCACCACTTTCCCAGACAGTGAAGAGACCCAGTACTTC	CASTTFPDSEETQYF
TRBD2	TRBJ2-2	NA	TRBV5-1	TGCGCCAGCAGCTTGGCCGGGGGGGGCTACACCGGGGAGCTGTTTTTT	CASSLAGGGYTGELFF
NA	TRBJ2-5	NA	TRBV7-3	TGTGCCAGCAGCTTAACTGGGGTGCGGGCAGAGACCCAGTACTTC	CASSLTGVRAETQYF
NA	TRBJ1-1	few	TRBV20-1	TGCAGTGCTAGGGTAGGTTGGAGGATGAACACTGAAGCTTTCTTT	CSARVGWRMNTEAFF